This T cell receptor (beta chain) comes out of a study of response to subunit inactivated influenza vaccine. Study findings and constraints: Each seasonal influenza vaccination, the authors suggested, recruits few new T cells.

TCRdb ran MiXCR on the RT-PCR reads and lists one entry per CDR3 protein. This repertoire shows under 500,000 distinct CDR3 sequences, 9.5% to 13% found once; its top ten account for approximately 12%. Comment on this clonotype: Its antigen is unidentified.

Trimming at V came to 8 bases and at J to 8 bases, leaving 18 bases not matched to a gene. CDR1 and CDR2 (germline): SQVTM, ANQGSEA. This CDR3 spans 15 amino acids. This receptor was obtained from a man between 45 and 60 years old who received an inactivated influenza vaccine. The chain links TRBV29-1 to TRBJ2-1; 7 nucleotides align to TRBD2. Sequenced material: PBMCs from blood, taken 40 to 50 days after vaccination. CDR3 nucleotides: TGCAGCACTCCCTCTCCGCGGGAGTTTATGGATGAGCAGTTCTTC. This sequence encodes CSTPSPREFMDEQFF.